Listed below are T cell receptor beta chains from one sample, sequenced in a study of T cell responses to AZD1222 COVID-19 vaccine. Using immunoSEQ multiplex PCR, the repertoire was profiled, and TCRdb retains in-frame clones only, with some absent. The table lists about 140,000 clones. The specimen sequenced was peripheral blood. The receptors were sampled from an adult in good health. Each CDR3 is given with its conserved first and last residue. Each record gives: J gene, V gene, D gene, CDR3 protein, CDR3 DNA. A D gene is named only where the DNA matches it firmly.

TRBJ2-1 | TRBV30 | TRBD1 | CAWSVDRGGLGEQFF | TGTGCCTGGAGTGTAGACAGGGGAGGCTTGGGGGAGCAGTTCTTC
TRBJ1-2 | TRBV2 | TRBD1 | CASSGQGGDYGYTF | TGTGCCAGCAGCGGACAGGGAGGCGACTATGGCTACACCTTC
TRBJ1-1 | TRBV7-8 | TRBD1 | CASSSTGSMNTEAFF | TGTGCCAGCAGCTCGACAGGGTCCATGAACACTGAAGCTTTCTTT
TRBJ1-2 | TRBV28 | . | CASSPTESNYGYTF | TGTGCCAGCAGCCCGACAGAGTCTAACTATGGCTACACCTTC
TRBJ2-7 | TRBV5-7 | . | CASKQGPNEQYF | TGTGCCAGCAAACAGGGTCCCAACGAGCAGTACTTC
TRBJ1-5 | TRBV4-1 | TRBD1 | CASSPQGGGAGNQPQHF | TGCGCCAGCAGCCCACAGGGAGGGGGCGCGGGCAATCAGCCCCAGCATTTT
TRBJ1-3 | TRBV27 | . | CASSTGGNTIYF | TGTGCCAGCAGTACAGGGGGAAACACCATATATTTT
TRBJ1-3 | TRBV6-1 | . | CASSEHWKNTIYF | TGTGCCAGCAGTGAACACTGGAAGAACACCATATATTTT
TRBJ2-7 | TRBV6-5 | . | CASSRSTAQVGQYF | TGTGCCAGCAGCCGATCGACAGCCCAGGTAGGGCAGTACTTC
TRBJ2-1 | TRBV4-1 | . | CASSQKVASSSYNEQFF | TGCGCCAGCAGCCAAAAGGTCGCGAGCAGCTCCTACAATGAGCAGTTCTTC
TRBJ2-1 | TRBV6-5 | TRBD1 | CASSYQKGQTYNEQFF | TGTGCCAGCAGTTACCAAAAGGGACAGACCTACAATGAGCAGTTCTTC
TRBJ1-3 | TRBV19 | TRBD1 | CATSQNRGLSPGNTIYF | TGTGCCACCTCCCAGAACAGGGGGCTTTCCCCTGGAAACACCATATATTTT
TRBJ2-5 | TRBV12-3/TRBV12-4 | . | CASGTQETQYF | TGTGCCAGCGGAACCCAAGAGACCCAGTACTTC
TRBJ2-2 | TRBV5-1 | . | CASSPLGLQMNTGELFF | TGCGCCAGCAGCCCCTTGGGTTTGCAAATGAACACCGGGGAGCTGTTTTTT
TRBJ1-2 | TRBV12-3/TRBV12-4 | . | CASSVDSFGYTF | TGTGCCAGCAGTGTCGACAGTTTTGGCTACACCTTC
TRBJ2-5 | TRBV4-1 | TRBD2 | CASSQDGGVTSGGVRYQETQYF | TGCGCCAGCAGCCAAGACGGAGGGGTAACTAGCGGGGGCGTTAGATACCAAGAGACCCAGTACTTC
TRBJ2-3 | TRBV5-4 | . | CASRPRGKGETDTQYF | TGTGCCAGCAGACCACGGGGGAAGGGAGAAACAGATACGCAGTATTTT
TRBJ1-3 | TRBV19 | . | CASSPLASGNTIYF | TGTGCCAGTAGTCCATTGGCCTCTGGAAACACCATATATTTT
TRBJ1-5 | TRBV12-3/TRBV12-4 | . | CASSLVGEQPQHF | TGTGCCAGCAGTTTAGTTGGGGAACAGCCCCAGCATTTT
TRBJ1-1 | TRBV4-3 | TRBD1 | CASSPKTGGAKGPEAFF | TGCGCCAGCAGCCCAAAGACAGGGGGCGCAAAAGGCCCTGAAGCTTTCTTT
TRBJ2-3 | TRBV28 | . | CASSLLVGGVDTQYF | TGTGCCAGCAGTTTATTGGTGGGGGGAGTAGATACGCAGTATTTT
TRBJ1-1 | TRBV19 | . | CASAYGVNTEAFF | TGTGCCAGTGCCTATGGGGTGAACACTGAAGCTTTCTTT